Given below is one T cell receptor (beta chain) in context. CDR1 is SGHKS and CDR2 is YYEKEE in the germline V gene (reference sequence). V lost 0 bases, J lost 3 bases, and 2 bases stayed unmatched. The CDR3 has 14 amino acids. This record comes from a study of blood T cell repertoires in COVID-19. Background on the study: Samples representing acute and convalescent COVID-19 were sourced from the United States, Italy and Spain. From T cells, B-cell-depleted T cells, or PBMCs came the material, which was cDNA or gDNA.

Per the study methods: Amplification of reference gene primers provided the estimated nucleated cell counts. The assay was immunoSEQ multiplex PCR, and TCRdb's table has in-frame clones only and misses some. V, J and clone size were drawn from that table, and D and trimming were deduced from the DNA. Of around 20,000 clones in the sample, nearly 90% were seen once. What was sequenced was peripheral blood. The origin of this receptor is a human donor with active COVID-19. The donor label of this sample is uncertain. The chain is built from TRBV5-5 and TRBJ2-7, with 8 nucleotides matching TRBD2. CDR3 protein: CASSLAGGGYEQYF. Here the CDR3 DNA reads TGTGCCAGCAGCTTGGCGGGAGGGGGCTACGAGCAGTACTTC.